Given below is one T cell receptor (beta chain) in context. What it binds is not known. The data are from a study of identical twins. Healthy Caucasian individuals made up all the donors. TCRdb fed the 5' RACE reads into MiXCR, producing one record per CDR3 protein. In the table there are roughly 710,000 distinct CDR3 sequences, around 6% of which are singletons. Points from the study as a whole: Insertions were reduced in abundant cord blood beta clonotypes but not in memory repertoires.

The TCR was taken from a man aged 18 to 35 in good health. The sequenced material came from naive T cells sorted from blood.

The CDR3 loop reads CASRPGLWDVNEQFF. CDR3 nucleotide sequence: TGTGCCAGCAGGCCGGGACTATGGGACGTCAATGAGCAGTTCTTC. The rearrangement uses TRBV5-4 and TRBJ2-1; TRBD2 agrees at 7 bases. Germline loops: CDR1 SGHNT, CDR2 YYREEE (reference sequence). This CDR3 comprises 15 residues. V shed 5 bases, J shed 6 bases, and the junction held 11 bases outside the gene matches.